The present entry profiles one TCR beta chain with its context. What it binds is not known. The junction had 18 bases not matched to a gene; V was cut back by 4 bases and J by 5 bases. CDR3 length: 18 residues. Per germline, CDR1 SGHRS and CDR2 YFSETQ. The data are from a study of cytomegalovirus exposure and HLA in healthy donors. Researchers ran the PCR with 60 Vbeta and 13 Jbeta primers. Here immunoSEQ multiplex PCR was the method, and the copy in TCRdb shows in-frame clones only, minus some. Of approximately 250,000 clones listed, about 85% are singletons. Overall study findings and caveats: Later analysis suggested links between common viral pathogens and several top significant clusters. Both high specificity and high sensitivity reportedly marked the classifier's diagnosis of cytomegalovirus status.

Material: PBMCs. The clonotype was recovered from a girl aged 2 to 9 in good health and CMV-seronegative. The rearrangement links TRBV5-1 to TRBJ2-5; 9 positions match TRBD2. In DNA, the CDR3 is TGCGCCAGCAGCCCCTCCTGGACTAGCGAAAGTATAACGGAGACCCAGTACTTC. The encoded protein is CASSPSWTSESITETQYF.